This is a list of T cell receptor beta chains from one sample in a study of CD8+ T cells in alopecia areata. Generated by immunoSEQ multiplex PCR, the TCRdb table keeps only in-frame clones and is missing some. The data show roughly 110,000 clones, with about four fifths seen just once and around 25% held by the top ten. This specimen was CD8+ T cells sorted from blood, taken at week 24, from a patient treated with tofacitinib. The receptors stem from a human donor with alopecia areata. Each CDR3 is given with its conserved first and last residue. The D gene is left open where the match is weak. Rows may omit the clone size; those that give it use once, few, many or a size class.

d_call | clone_size | j_call | v_call | cdr3_aa | cdr3_nt
. | . | TRBJ2-1 | TRBV6-1 | CASSERGSSYNEQFF | TGTGCCAGCAGTGAAAGGGGGTCCTCCTACAATGAGCAGTTCTTC
TRBD1 | . | TRBJ2-1 | TRBV27 | CASSFIGTGPSSYNEQFF | TGTGCCAGCAGTTTTATCGGGACAGGTCCCAGCTCCTACAATGAGCAGTTCTTC
. | . | TRBJ2-5 | TRBV5-4 | CASSDGETQYF | TGTGCCAGCAGCGATGGGGAGACCCAGTACTTC
TRBD1 | . | TRBJ1-1 | TRBV6-5 | CASKLGQAGTEAFF | TGTGCCAGCAAACTAGGACAGGCGGGCACTGAAGCTTTCTTT
TRBD1 | . | TRBJ2-1 | TRBV9 | CASSEGQTYNEQFF | TGTGCCAGCAGCGAGGGACAGACCTACAATGAGCAGTTCTTC
. | . | TRBJ2-3 | TRBV7-2 | CASSLVVAGTDFRTQYF | TGTGCCAGCAGCTTAGTTGTGGCTGGGACCGACTTTCGGACGCAGTATTTT
TRBD1 | . | TRBJ2-7 | TRBV30 | CAWNRDRGPNTPYEQYF | TGTGCCTGGAACCGGGACAGGGGTCCTAATACCCCCTACGAGCAGTACTTC
TRBD1 | . | TRBJ1-2 | TRBV11-3 | CASSLVDGQGIRTF | TGTGCCAGCAGCTTAGTAGATGGACAGGGGATTCGTACCTTC
. | . | TRBJ2-7 | TRBV7-2 | CASSLSWGAEQYF | TGTGCCAGCAGCTTATCTTGGGGTGCCGAGCAGTACTTC
TRBD1 | . | TRBJ1-2 | TRBV5-6 | CASSLDPLTGAYGYTF | TGTGCCAGCAGCTTGGATCCCTTAACAGGGGCCTATGGCTACACCTTC
. | . | TRBJ2-6 | TRBV9 | CASTPTATANVLTF | TGTGCCAGCACCCCGACGGCCACGGCCAACGTCCTGACTTTC
. | . | TRBJ2-7 | TRBV27 | CASSPRSALGYEQYF | TGTGCCAGCAGTCCACGAAGCGCCTTGGGCTACGAGCAGTACTTC
TRBD2 | . | TRBJ2-4 | TRBV11-2 | CASSTGLADRNIQYF | TGTGCCAGCAGCACCGGACTAGCGGACAGAAACATTCAGTACTTC
. | . | TRBJ2-3 | TRBV5-4 | CASSLSVRVAVGTDTQYF | TGTGCCAGCAGCTTGAGTGTCAGGGTAGCGGTGGGCACAGATACGCAGTATTTT
. | once | TRBJ1-1 | TRBV15 | CATSAERGTEAFF | TGTGCCACCAGCGCCGAGAGGGGAACTGAAGCTTTCTTT
. | once | TRBJ2-5 | TRBV7-2 | CASSSESLPSETQYF | TGTGCCAGCAGCTCGGAATCCCTCCCCAGCGAGACCCAGTACTTC
. | . | TRBJ1-2 | TRBV6-6 | CASSTPGSSRMGGYTF | TGTGCCAGCAGTACCCCCGGCAGTTCCAGAATGGGTGGCTACACCTTC
. | . | TRBJ2-7 | TRBV4-1 | CASSQDQTGYGYEQYF | TGCGCCAGCAGCCAAGACCAGACCGGGTACGGGTACGAGCAGTACTTC
. | . | TRBJ1-2 | TRBV7-9 | CASSPESNYGYTF | TGTGCCAGCAGCCCGGAGTCTAACTATGGCTACACCTTC
TRBD2 | once | TRBJ2-1 | TRBV5-1 | CASSPGTSAENEQFF | TGCGCCAGCAGCCCGGGGACTAGCGCGGAGAATGAGCAGTTCTTC
TRBD1 | few | TRBJ2-6 | TRBV7-2 | CASSPRTGRSGANVLTF | TGTGCCAGCAGCCCACGGACAGGGAGGTCTGGGGCCAACGTCCTGACTTTC
TRBD1 | once | TRBJ2-3 | TRBV4-1 | CASSQGTGGERQYF | TGCGCCAGCAGCCAGGGCACAGGGGGCGAAAGGCAGTATTTT
. | . | TRBJ2-3 | TRBV27 | CASSPTDWGADTQYF | TGTGCCAGCAGTCCTACGGATTGGGGCGCAGATACGCAGTATTTT
TRBD2 | . | TRBJ2-1 | TRBV27 | CASSTSGGAFNEQFF | TGTGCCAGCAGTACTAGCGGGGGGGCCTTCAATGAGCAGTTCTTC
. | . | TRBJ2-6 | TRBV29-1 | CSAEGGPGANVLTF | TGCAGCGCCGAGGGGGGTCCTGGGGCCAACGTCCTGACTTTC
. | . | TRBJ2-5 | TRBV5-4 | CASSLRVGTETQYF | TGTGCCAGCAGCTTGCGCGTCGGGACGGAGACCCAGTACTTC
. | few | TRBJ2-4 | TRBV29-1 | CSVVVGVYQYF | TGCAGCGTTGTGGTGGGGGTTTATCAGTACTTC
. | . | TRBJ2-1 | TRBV7-6 | CASSPRSAGTSYNEQFF | TGTGCCAGCAGCCCTAGGAGCGCGGGGACCTCCTACAATGAGCAGTTCTTC
. | . | TRBJ2-3 | TRBV10-2 | CASRENPSVRDTQYF | TGCGCCAGCAGGGAAAACCCTAGCGTGAGGGATACGCAGTATTTT
TRBD2 | . | TRBJ2-1 | TRBV5-4 | CASSPPSGEGNEQFF | TGTGCCAGCAGCCCCCCAAGCGGGGAGGGGAATGAGCAGTTCTTC
. | . | TRBJ1-2 | TRBV29-1 | CSVEEVQDYGYTF | TGCAGCGTTGAAGAGGTACAGGACTATGGCTACACCTTC
. | . | TRBJ2-6 | TRBV7-9 | CASSLLAGGSGANVLTF | TGTGCCAGCAGCTTGTTGGCAGGAGGCTCTGGGGCCAACGTCCTGACTTTC
. | . | TRBJ2-2 | TRBV7-9 | CASSPRSKGNTGELFF | TGTGCCAGCAGCCCCAGAAGTAAGGGCAACACCGGGGAGCTGTTTTTT
. | . | TRBJ2-1 | TRBV6-4 | CASSDRTHNEQFF | TGTGCCAGCAGTGACCGGACACACAATGAGCAGTTCTTC
TRBD2 | . | TRBJ2-7 | TRBV7-9 | CASSLASAGAYEQYF | TGTGCCAGCAGCTTAGCTTCAGCGGGGGCCTACGAGCAGTACTTC
TRBD2 | . | TRBJ2-3 | TRBV5-5 | CASSLEMWEGLTDTQYF | TGTGCCAGCAGCTTGGAAATGTGGGAGGGGCTCACAGATACGCAGTATTTT
. | . | TRBJ2-7 | TRBV7-9 | CASSLGALSSYEQYF | TGTGCCAGCAGCTTAGGCGCCCTGAGCTCCTACGAGCAGTACTTC
. | once | TRBJ1-2 | TRBV6-5 | CASSYSSSLGYTF | TGTGCCAGCAGTTACTCGTCGAGTTTGGGCTACACCTTC
. | . | TRBJ2-7 | TRBV7-2 | CASSLGTPREQYF | TGTGCCAGCAGCTTAGGGACCCCGCGGGAGCAGTACTTC
. | few | TRBJ2-5 | TRBV27 | CASATLSREQYF | TGTGCCAGCGCAACCCTGAGTAGGGAGCAGTACTTC
TRBD2 | . | TRBJ2-7 | TRBV4-1 | CASSQEGLADSEEQYF | TGCGCCAGCAGCCAAGAGGGGCTAGCGGACTCGGAAGAGCAGTACTTC
TRBD1 | . | TRBJ1-4 | TRBV4-1 | CASSQVGGAGSEKLFF | TGCGCCAGCAGCCAAGTAGGGGGCGCGGGGAGTGAAAAACTGTTTTTT
. | . | TRBJ1-1 | TRBV5-6 | CASSLIGALEAFF | TGTGCCAGCAGCTTGATTGGAGCTTTAGAAGCTTTCTTT
. | . | TRBJ2-7 | TRBV6-5 | CASKGPDGYEQYF | TGTGCCAGCAAGGGTCCCGATGGGTACGAGCAGTACTTC
. | . | TRBJ2-7 | TRBV29-1 | CSVDSGTHPREQYF | TGCAGCGTTGATTCGGGGACCCATCCAAGAGAGCAGTACTTC
. | . | TRBJ2-1 | TRBV2 | CASSSYQVSYNEQFF | TGTGCCAGCAGCTCCTACCAGGTATCGTACAATGAGCAGTTCTTC
TRBD2 | . | TRBJ2-3 | TRBV4-1 | CASSQEVGGADTQYF | TGCGCCAGCAGCCAAGAGGTGGGGGGGGCAGATACGCAGTATTTT
TRBD2 | . | TRBJ2-3 | TRBV4-2 | CASSQDLKRGYTDTQYF | TGTGCCAGCAGCCAAGATCTTAAGCGGGGATACACAGATACGCAGTATTTT
TRBD2 | . | TRBJ2-5 | TRBV5-4 | CASSFAGGTKETQYF | TGTGCCAGCAGCTTCGCGGGGGGGACCAAAGAGACCCAGTACTTC
. | few | TRBJ1-1 | TRBV7-9 | CASSSKGMNTEAFF | TGTGCCAGCAGCTCAAAAGGGATGAACACTGAAGCTTTCTTT
. | . | TRBJ2-5 | TRBV4-3 | CASSQGTGPRETQYF | TGCGCCAGCAGCCAAGGGACGGGGCCGAGGGAGACCCAGTACTTC
. | . | TRBJ2-5 | TRBV4-3 | CASSQDFVGETQYF | TGCGCCAGCAGCCAAGATTTTGTGGGGGAGACCCAGTACTTC
. | . | TRBJ1-2 | TRBV7-6 | CASSSRGRGTNYGYTF | TGTGCCAGCAGCTCGAGGGGAAGGGGGACTAACTATGGCTACACCTTC
TRBD2 | few | TRBJ2-5 | TRBV19 | CASTPTSGDFETQYF | TGTGCCAGTACCCCGACTAGCGGGGACTTCGAGACCCAGTACTTC
. | once | TRBJ2-2 | TRBV2 | CASSEDREDTGELFF | TGTGCCAGCAGTGAAGACAGGGAAGACACCGGGGAGCTGTTTTTT
TRBD1 | . | TRBJ2-5 | TRBV13 | CASSSTDRARTQYF | TGTGCCAGCAGCTCTACGGACAGGGCGAGAACCCAGTACTTC
. | . | TRBJ2-7 | TRBV15 | CATSSPQSVYEQYF | TGTGCCACCAGCTCACCCCAGAGCGTCTACGAGCAGTACTTC
TRBD1 | . | TRBJ2-5 | TRBV4-3 | CASSQDRVSQETQYF | TGCGCCAGCAGCCAGGACAGGGTCTCACAAGAGACCCAGTACTTC
. | few | TRBJ2-1 | TRBV6-6 | CASSITGYNEQFF | TGTGCCAGCAGCATTACGGGCTACAATGAGCAGTTCTTC
. | . | TRBJ1-1 | TRBV29-1 | CSVDFLGAQGNTEAFF | TGCAGCGTTGATTTTCTTGGGGCGCAGGGGAACACTGAAGCTTTCTTT